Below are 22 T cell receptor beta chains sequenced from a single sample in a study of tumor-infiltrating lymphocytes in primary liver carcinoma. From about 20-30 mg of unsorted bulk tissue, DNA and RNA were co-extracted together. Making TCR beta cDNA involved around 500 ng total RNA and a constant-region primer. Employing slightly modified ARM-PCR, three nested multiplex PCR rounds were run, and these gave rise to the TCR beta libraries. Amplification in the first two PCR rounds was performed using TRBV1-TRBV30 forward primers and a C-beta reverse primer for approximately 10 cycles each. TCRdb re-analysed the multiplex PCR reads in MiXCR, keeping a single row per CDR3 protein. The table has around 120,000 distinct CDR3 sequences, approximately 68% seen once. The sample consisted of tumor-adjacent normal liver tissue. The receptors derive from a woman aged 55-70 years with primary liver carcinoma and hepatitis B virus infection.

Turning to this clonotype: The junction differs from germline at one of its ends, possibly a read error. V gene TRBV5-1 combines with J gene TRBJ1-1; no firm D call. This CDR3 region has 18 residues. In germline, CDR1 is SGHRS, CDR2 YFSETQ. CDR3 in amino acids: CASSLGRGDDGDNTEPFF. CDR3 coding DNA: TGCGCCAGCAGCTTGGGACGAGGAGACGATGGGGATAACACTGAACCTTTCTTT. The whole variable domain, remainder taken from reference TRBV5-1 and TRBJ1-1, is KAGVTQTPRYLIKTRGQQVTLSCSPISGHRSVSWYQQTPGQGLQFLFEYFSETQRNKGNFPGRFSGRQFSNSRSEMNVSTLELGDSALYLCASSLGRGDDGDNTEPFFGQGTRLTVV.

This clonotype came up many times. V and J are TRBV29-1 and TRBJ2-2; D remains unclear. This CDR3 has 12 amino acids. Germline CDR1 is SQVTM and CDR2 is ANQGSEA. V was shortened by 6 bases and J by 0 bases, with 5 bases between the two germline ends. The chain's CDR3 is CSVDANTGELFF. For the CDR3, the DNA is TGCAGCGTGGACGCGAACACCGGGGAGCTGTTTTTT.

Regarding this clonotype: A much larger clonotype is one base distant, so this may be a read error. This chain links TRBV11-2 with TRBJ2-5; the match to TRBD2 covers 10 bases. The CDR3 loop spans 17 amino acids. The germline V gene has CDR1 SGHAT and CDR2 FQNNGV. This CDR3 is CASILRLAGDSSETQYF. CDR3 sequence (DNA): TGTGCCAGCATCTTAAGACTAGCGGGTGACTCGAGCGAGACCCAGTACTTC.

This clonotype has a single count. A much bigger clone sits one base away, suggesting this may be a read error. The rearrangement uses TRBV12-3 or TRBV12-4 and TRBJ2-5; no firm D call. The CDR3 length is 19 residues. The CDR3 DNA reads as TGTACCAGCAGTTTAATGGATTGGCTCCCCCCCCACCCTGAAGAGACCCAGTACTTC. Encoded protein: CTSSLMDWLPPHPEETQYF.

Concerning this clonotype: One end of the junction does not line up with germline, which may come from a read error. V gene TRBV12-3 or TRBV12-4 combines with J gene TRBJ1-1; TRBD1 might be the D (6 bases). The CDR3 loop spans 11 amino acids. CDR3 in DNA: TGTGACAGCAGTTCAGGGGCTGAAGCTTCCTTT. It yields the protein CDSSSGAEASF.

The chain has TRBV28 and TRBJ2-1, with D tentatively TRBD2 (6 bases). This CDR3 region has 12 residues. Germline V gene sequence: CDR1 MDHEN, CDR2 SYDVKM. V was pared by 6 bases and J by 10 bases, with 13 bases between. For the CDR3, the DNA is TGTGCCAGCAGCCGGACCCTAGCGGAGCAGTTCTTC. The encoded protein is CASSRTLAEQFF.

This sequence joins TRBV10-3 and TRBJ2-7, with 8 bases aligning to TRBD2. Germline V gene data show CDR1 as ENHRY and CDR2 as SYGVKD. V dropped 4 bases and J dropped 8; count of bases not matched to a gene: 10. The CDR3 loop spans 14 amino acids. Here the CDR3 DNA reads TGTGCCATCAGTGCCTCAGGACTAGCCACCAAGCAGTACTTC. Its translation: CAISASGLATKQYF.

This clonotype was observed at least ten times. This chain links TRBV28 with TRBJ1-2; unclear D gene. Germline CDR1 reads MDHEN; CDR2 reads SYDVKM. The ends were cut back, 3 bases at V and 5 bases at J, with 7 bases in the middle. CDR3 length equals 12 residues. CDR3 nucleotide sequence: TGTGCCAGCAGTTTTGGAGGGTATGGCTACACCTTC. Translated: CASSFGGYGYTF.

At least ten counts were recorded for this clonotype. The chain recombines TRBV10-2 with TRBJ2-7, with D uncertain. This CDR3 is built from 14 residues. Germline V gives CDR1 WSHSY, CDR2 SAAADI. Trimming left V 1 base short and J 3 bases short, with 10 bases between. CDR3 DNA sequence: TGCGCCAGCAGTGAGTTTAACTACGTCTACGAGCAGTACTTC. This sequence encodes CASSEFNYVYEQYF.

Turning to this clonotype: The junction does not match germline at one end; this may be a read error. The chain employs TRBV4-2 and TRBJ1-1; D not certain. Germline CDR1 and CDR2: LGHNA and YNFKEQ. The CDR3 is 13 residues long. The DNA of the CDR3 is TGTGGCAGCAACCAATTTGAGAACACTGAAGCTTTCTTT. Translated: CGSNQFENTEAFF.

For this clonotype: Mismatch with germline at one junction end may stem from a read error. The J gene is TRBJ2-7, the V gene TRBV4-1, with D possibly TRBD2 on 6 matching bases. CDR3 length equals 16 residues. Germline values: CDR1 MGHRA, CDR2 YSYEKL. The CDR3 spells CASSQDSGGGTYKQYF. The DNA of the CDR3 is TGCGCCAGCAGCCAAGATAGCGGAGGTGGAACCTACAAGCAGTACTTC.

CDR3 residues: CASSVGGEETQYF. The CDR3 DNA reads as TGTGCCAGCAGCGTAGGGGGAGAGGAGACCCAGTACTTC. The rearrangement uses TRBV9 and TRBJ2-5, with D possibly TRBD2 on 5 matching bases. Per the germline V gene, CDR1 is SGDLS and CDR2 is YYNGEE. The V end was cut by 0 bases, the J end by 5 bases, with 8 bases between. The CDR3 extends over 13 amino acids.

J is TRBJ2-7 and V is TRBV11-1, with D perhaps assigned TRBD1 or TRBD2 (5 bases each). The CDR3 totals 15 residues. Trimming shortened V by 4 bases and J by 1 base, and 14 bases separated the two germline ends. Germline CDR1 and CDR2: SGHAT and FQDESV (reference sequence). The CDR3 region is CASSYLWGSSYEQYF. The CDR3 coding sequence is TGTGCCAGCAGCTACCTATGGGGGTCGTCCTACGAGCAGTACTTC.

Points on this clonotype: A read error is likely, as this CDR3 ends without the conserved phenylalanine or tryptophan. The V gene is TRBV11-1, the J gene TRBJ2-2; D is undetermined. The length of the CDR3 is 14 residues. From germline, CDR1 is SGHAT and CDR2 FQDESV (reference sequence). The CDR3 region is CANRPSIDTAELFV. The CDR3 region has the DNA TGTGCCAACAGACCGAGCATTGACACCGCGGAGCTGTTTGTT.

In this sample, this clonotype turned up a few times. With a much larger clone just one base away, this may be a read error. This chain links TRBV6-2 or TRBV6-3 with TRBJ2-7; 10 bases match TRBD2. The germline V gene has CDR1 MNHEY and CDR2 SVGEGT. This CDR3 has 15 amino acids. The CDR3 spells CASSSSSGSPRERYF. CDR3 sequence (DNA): TGTGCCAGCAGTTCCTCTAGCGGGAGCCCCCGCGAGCGGTACTTC.

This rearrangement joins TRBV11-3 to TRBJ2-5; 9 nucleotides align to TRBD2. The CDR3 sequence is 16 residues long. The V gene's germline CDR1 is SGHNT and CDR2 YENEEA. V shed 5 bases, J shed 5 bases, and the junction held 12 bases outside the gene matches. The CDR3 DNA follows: TGTGCCAGCAGCCAGACTAGCGGAGGCTTGCGGGAGACCCAGTACTTC. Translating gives CASSQTSGGLRETQYF.

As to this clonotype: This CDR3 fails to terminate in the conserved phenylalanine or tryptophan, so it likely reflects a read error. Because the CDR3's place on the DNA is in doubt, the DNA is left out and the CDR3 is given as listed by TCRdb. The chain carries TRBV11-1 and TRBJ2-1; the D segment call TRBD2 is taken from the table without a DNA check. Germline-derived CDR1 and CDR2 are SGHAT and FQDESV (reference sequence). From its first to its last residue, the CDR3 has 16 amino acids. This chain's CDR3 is CASSFRGRALYNEQFV.

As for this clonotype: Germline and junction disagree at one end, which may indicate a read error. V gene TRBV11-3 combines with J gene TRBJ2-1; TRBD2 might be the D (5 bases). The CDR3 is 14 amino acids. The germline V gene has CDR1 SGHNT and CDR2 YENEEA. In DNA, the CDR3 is TGCGCCAGCAGCGCGAGCGGCTCCTCCAATGAGCAGTTCTTC. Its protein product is CASSASGSSNEQFF. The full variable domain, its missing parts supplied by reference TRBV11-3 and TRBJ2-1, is EAGVVQSPRYKIIEKKQPVAFWCNPISGHNTLYWYLQNLGQGPELLIRYENEEAVDDSQLPKDRFSAERLKGVDSTLKIQPAELGDSAVYLCASSASGSSNEQFFGPGTRLTVL.

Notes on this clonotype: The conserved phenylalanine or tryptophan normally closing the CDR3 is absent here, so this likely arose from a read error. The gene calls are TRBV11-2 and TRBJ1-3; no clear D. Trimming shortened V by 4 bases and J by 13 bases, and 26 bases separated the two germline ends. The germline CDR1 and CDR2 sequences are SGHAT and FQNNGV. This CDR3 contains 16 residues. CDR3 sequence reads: CASSYNDRPRGNTIYS. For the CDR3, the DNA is TGTGCCAGCAGCTATAACGATAGGCCTCGAGGAAATACTATATATTCT.

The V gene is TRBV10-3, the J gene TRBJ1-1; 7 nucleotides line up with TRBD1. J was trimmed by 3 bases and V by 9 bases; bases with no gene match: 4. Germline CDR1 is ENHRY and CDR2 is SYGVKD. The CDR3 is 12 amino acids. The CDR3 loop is CAIRDRDTEAFF. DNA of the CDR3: TGTGCCATTAGGGACAGAGACACTGAAGCTTTCTTT.

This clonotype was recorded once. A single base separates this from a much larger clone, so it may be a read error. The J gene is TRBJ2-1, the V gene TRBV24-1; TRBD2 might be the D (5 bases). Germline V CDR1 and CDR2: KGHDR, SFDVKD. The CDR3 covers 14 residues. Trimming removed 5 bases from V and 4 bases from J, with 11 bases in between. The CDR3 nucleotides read TGTGCCACCAGTGCCATGGACTGTTACAATGAGCAGTTCTTC. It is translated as CATSAMDCYNEQFF.

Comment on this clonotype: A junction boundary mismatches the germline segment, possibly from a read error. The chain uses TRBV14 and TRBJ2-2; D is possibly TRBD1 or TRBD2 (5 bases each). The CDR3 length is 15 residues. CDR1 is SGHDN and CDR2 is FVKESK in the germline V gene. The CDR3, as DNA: TGTGCCAGCAGCCCCGAGCCCGGCTTTATCGGGGCGCTGTTTTTT. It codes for CASSPEPGFIGALFF.